This T cell receptor beta chain was found in a study of graft-versus-host responses after intestinal transplantation. About the research overall: Tacrolimus and steroids were given for around 3 years to all recipients after anti-thymocyte globulin induction.

Clones were sequenced by immunoSEQ multiplex PCR, and TCRdb holds only the in-frame ones, with some missing. The sample yields about 97,000 clones, approximately 92% seen once. This CDR3 contains 14 residues. CDR1 and CDR2 from the germline V gene are SGHNT and YENEEA. J lost 4 bases, V lost 5 bases, and 6 bases had no gene match. Whole-study findings and limits: Graft-donor T cell macrochimerism coincided with high graft-versus-host to host-versus-graft clonal ratios in allografts. Circulating GvH clones peaking coincided with falling HvG clones soon after transplant. Analysis identified GvH clones in recipient marrow, with some appearing first in ileum or blood.

This clone is a singleton in its sample. Antigen unknown. The sequenced sample was PBMCs, obtained 450 to 460 days after intestinal transplant. This receptor was obtained from a human patient who received an intestinal transplant, so some T cells may come from the graft donor. The V gene is TRBV11-3, the J gene TRBJ2-5, with 8 bases aligning to TRBD2. CDR3 sequence reads: CASSPGLAPETQYF. The CDR3 nucleotides are TGTGCCAGCAGCCCCGGACTAGCCCCAGAGACCCAGTACTTC.